The 8 T cell receptor beta chains given below trace back to one sample, sequenced in a study of Ad26.COV2.S vaccination and SARS-CoV-2 variants. TCRdb's copy holds only in-frame clones and misses some; the assay was immunoSEQ multiplex PCR. The table includes 180,000 or so clones, around 90% detected once. This specimen consisted of peripheral blood, obtained after recovery from COVID-19. Every receptor here comes from a human donor who had recovered from COVID-19.

A few counts support this clone. The chain employs TRBV7-2 and TRBJ1-6; unclear D gene. The germline V and J ends were trimmed by 1 base and 0 bases, with 4 bases remaining between them. CDR3 length equals 15 residues. CDR1 is SGHTA, CDR2 FQGNSA, per germline. CDR3 region: CASSLVSSYNSPLHF. The CDR3 nucleotides are TGTGCCAGCAGCTTAGTGAGCTCCTATAATTCACCCCTCCACTTT.

V gene TRBV24-1 combines with J gene TRBJ2-3; perhaps TRBD2 as D (6 bases). The CDR3 runs 12 residues. The germline V gene has CDR1 KGHDR and CDR2 SFDVKD. V was trimmed by 5 bases and J by 6 bases, leaving 8 bases between them. The CDR3 region is CATSGRGDTQYF. In DNA form, the CDR3 reads TGTGCCACCAGTGGGAGGGGCGATACGCAGTATTTT.

The chain employs TRBV5-6 and TRBJ2-3; 11 bases match TRBD2. The junction had 4 bases not matched to a gene; V was cut back by 2 bases and J by 2 bases. Germline CDR1 is SGHDT and CDR2 is YYEEEE. This CDR3 has 16 residues. This CDR3 reads CASSFLAGGFTDTQYF. The DNA for the CDR3 is TGTGCCAGCAGCTTCTTAGCGGGGGGGTTCACAGATACGCAGTATTTT.

The chain has TRBV18 and TRBJ2-5; D is unresolved. CDR1 is KGHSH and CDR2 is LQKENI in the germline V gene. The CDR3 has 13 amino acids. V shed 3 bases and J shed 2 bases, with 7 bases lying between them. CDR3 coding DNA: TGTGCCAGCTCACCGGGTCTACAAGAGACCCAGTACTTC. Translation: CASSPGLQETQYF.

The chain carries TRBV2 and TRBJ2-2; tentative D call: TRBD2 (5 bases). From germline, CDR1 is SNHLY and CDR2 FYNNEI. The CDR3 contains 13 residues. V was trimmed by 8 bases and J by 4 bases, leaving 11 bases between them. The CDR3 region has the DNA TGTGCCAGCCTACTAGAAATCACCGGGGAGCTGTTTTTT. Encoded protein: CASLLEITGELFF.

This chain joins TRBV29-1 and TRBJ1-1; D not resolved. Germline lookup yields CDR1 SQVTM and CDR2 ANQGSEA. The V end was cut by 7 bases, the J end by 0 bases, with 9 bases between. CDR3 length: 12 amino acids. The DNA of the CDR3 is TGCAGCGCGACGGTCATGAACACTGAAGCTTTCTTT. Its translation is CSATVMNTEAFF.

The V call is TRBV6-6, the J call TRBJ2-7, with 7 nucleotides matching TRBD1. V shed 4 bases, J shed 3 bases, and the junction held 6 bases outside the gene matches. The CDR3 has 14 amino acids. Germline V gives CDR1 MNHNY, CDR2 SVGAGI (reference sequence). The CDR3 region has the DNA TGTGCCAGCAGTTCCAGAGACAGGGACTACGAGCAGTACTTC. It translates to CASSSRDRDYEQYF.

J is TRBJ1-2 and V is TRBV6-5, with D tentatively TRBD1 (6 bases). CDR1 is MNHEY and CDR2 is SVGAGI in the germline V gene. The CDR3 runs to 14 residues. Trimming took off 4 bases at V and 4 bases at J, with 13 bases between the two ends. The CDR3 loop reads CASSSPTGSYGYTF. The CDR3 coding sequence is TGTGCCAGCAGTTCCCCCACAGGGTCCTATGGCTACACCTTC.